This TCR beta chain was obtained from a study of blood T cell repertoires in COVID-19. Study-wide background: Samples of COVID-19 (acute and convalescent) were obtained from the United States, Italy and Spain.

This CDR3 contains 11 residues. Germline V lookup: CDR1 SGHDN, CDR2 FVKESK. V was pared by 4 bases and J by 14 bases, with 14 bases between. Assay: immunoSEQ multiplex PCR; the TCRdb copy retains only in-frame clones and omits some. The table includes 150,000 or so clones, around four fifths detected once. The specimen sequenced was PBMCs or T cells enriched from blood (not recorded which). The TCR was taken from a woman aged 45 to 65 in a cohort exposed to, infected with or recovered from COVID-19 (not recorded which). The chain links TRBV14 to TRBJ1-1; D call uncertain. CDR3 in DNA: TGTGCCAGCAGCCTAGCAAGCGTGGTGTTCTTT. Its translation: CASSLASVVFF.